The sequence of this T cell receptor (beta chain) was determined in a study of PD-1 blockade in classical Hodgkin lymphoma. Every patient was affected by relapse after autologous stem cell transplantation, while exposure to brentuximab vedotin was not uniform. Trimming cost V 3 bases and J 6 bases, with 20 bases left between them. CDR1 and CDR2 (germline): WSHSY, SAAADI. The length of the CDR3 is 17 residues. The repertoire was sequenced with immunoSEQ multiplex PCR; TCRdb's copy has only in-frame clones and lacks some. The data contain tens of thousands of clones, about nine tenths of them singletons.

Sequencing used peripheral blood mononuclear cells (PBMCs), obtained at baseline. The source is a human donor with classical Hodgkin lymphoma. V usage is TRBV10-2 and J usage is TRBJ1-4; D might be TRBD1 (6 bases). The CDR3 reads CASSDVFVRAGDEKLFF. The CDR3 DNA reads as TGCGCCAGCAGTGACGTCTTTGTCAGGGCAGGGGATGAAAAACTGTTTTTT.